The 14 T cell receptor beta chains below all came from one sample that was sequenced in a study of blood T cell repertoires in COVID-19. Data came from immunoSEQ multiplex PCR; TCRdb stores just in-frame clones and leaves some out. The table shows approximately 150,000 clones, with 75% to 90% occurring only once. Source material: peripheral blood. All receptors come from a woman in her forties or fifties with acute or convalescent COVID-19.

The genes are TRBV6-6 and TRBJ2-1; 12 positions match TRBD2. The ends lost 5 bases at V and 7 bases at J; junction bases unmatched: 15. This CDR3 has 18 amino acids. Germline loops: CDR1 MNHNY, CDR2 SVGAGI (reference sequence). Here the CDR3 DNA reads TGTGCCAGCAGTCGACTCTCGACTAGCGGGAGCGGTTTGAATGAGCAGTTCTTC. Its protein is CASSRLSTSGSGLNEQFF.

The CDR3 nucleotides read TGTGCCAGCACCTCGCACGGGTATAGCAATCAGCCCCAGCATTTT. Residues: CASTSHGYSNQPQHF. V usage is TRBV6-6 and J usage is TRBJ1-5; D call uncertain. Germline V gene data show CDR1 as MNHNY and CDR2 as SVGAGI (reference sequence). V dropped 7 bases and J dropped 0 bases, with 13 bases sitting between them. CDR3 size: 15 residues.

The chain has TRBV4-1 and TRBJ2-1, with 11 nucleotides matching TRBD2. Unmatched junction bases numbered 5, after V lost 3 bases and J lost 7 bases. Germline CDR1 reads MGHRA; CDR2 reads YSYEKL. The CDR3 is made up of 15 amino acids. DNA for the CDR3: TGCGCCAGCAGCCACCCTAGCGGGGGGATGAATGAGCAGTTCTTC. It yields the protein CASSHPSGGMNEQFF.

The table lists this clone with a count of one. At the DNA level, this CDR3 is encoded by other sequences in the same sample as well. CDR3 in DNA: TGTGCCAGCAGAACAGTGAACACTGAAGCTTTCTTT. Amino acids: CASRTVNTEAFF. This chain joins TRBV6-5 and TRBJ1-1, with unresolved D. The CDR3 loop spans 12 amino acids. Germline V lookup: CDR1 MNHEY, CDR2 SVGAGI. Trimming cost V 6 bases and J 0 bases, with 5 bases left between them.

V gene TRBV6-2 or TRBV6-3 combines with J gene TRBJ2-1, with 8 bases identical to TRBD2. The CDR3 is 16 amino acids. CDR1 and CDR2 from the germline V gene are MNHEY and SVGEGT. Unmatched junction bases numbered 5, after V lost 0 bases and J lost 4 bases. CDR3 region: CASSYSRGTRYNEQFF. CDR3 DNA: TGTGCCAGCAGTTACTCAAGGGGGACTAGGTACAATGAGCAGTTCTTC.

The chain has TRBV28 and TRBJ1-5, with 7 bases matching TRBD1. V dropped 3 bases and J dropped 1; count of bases not matched to a gene: 3. Germline loops: CDR1 MDHEN, CDR2 SYDVKM. The CDR3 is 15 amino acids. Written as DNA, the CDR3 is TGTGCCAGCAGTTTTGCGGGACAGAGCAATCAGCCCCAGCATTTT. Protein sequence: CASSFAGQSNQPQHF.

This clone is a singleton in its sample. V usage is TRBV9 and J usage is TRBJ2-7, with 13 bases aligning to TRBD2. The J segment lost 2 bases and the V segment lost 3 bases, leaving 2 bases of the junction unmatched. Looked up from germline, CDR1 is SGDLS and CDR2 is YYNGEE. The CDR3 has 15 residues. CDR3 coding DNA: TGTGCCAGCAGCGCCGGGACTAGCGGGGCCTACGAGCAGTACTTC. Translated, it gives CASSAGTSGAYEQYF.

The chain combines TRBV4-1 with TRBJ2-3, with D unclear. Germline V lookup: CDR1 MGHRA, CDR2 YSYEKL. The CDR3 is 14 amino acids. V was clipped by 7 bases and J by 2 bases, with 13 bases between them. CDR3 nucleotide sequence: TGCGCCAGCACCCTCCGGGTAGACACAGATACGCAGTATTTT. Amino acids: CASTLRVDTDTQYF.

This chain joins TRBV29-1 and TRBJ1-5; D unclear. CDR1 SQVTM and CDR2 ANQGSEA come from the germline V gene. The CDR3 runs to 13 residues. The V gene lost 1 base and the J gene lost 5 bases, with 9 bases spanning the gap. The chain's CDR3 is CSVEVGEDQPQHF. The DNA of the CDR3 is TGCAGCGTTGAAGTCGGGGAGGATCAGCCCCAGCATTTT.

The V gene is TRBV7-9, the J gene TRBJ2-5; 7 bases agree with TRBD1. The length of the CDR3 is 13 residues. The V and J ends lost 3 bases and 3 bases, in that order; junction bases with no gene match: 1. Germline V CDR1 and CDR2: SEHNR, FQNEAQ (reference sequence). The CDR3 nucleotides read TGTGCCAGCAGCTTTACAGGGGAAGAGACCCAGTACTTC. As protein: CASSFTGEETQYF.

J is TRBJ1-5 and V is TRBV24-1; D remains ambiguous. Trimming removed 6 bases from V and 4 bases from J, with 12 bases in between. The CDR3 is made up of 14 amino acids. Germline CDR1 is KGHDR and CDR2 is SFDVKD. CDR3 in amino acids: CATSFGGENQPQHF. The CDR3 DNA reads as TGTGCCACCAGTTTCGGCGGAGAAAATCAGCCCCAGCATTTT.

The chain recombines TRBV4-2 with TRBJ2-5; TRBD1 is a possible D gene (6 bases). This CDR3 has 13 amino acids. The V and J ends lost 1 base and 5 bases respectively, with 8 bases between them. The germline gives CDR1 LGHNA, CDR2 YNFKEQ. The CDR3 nucleotides are TGTGCCAGCAGCCAAGGGCAGGGGGAGACCCAGTACTTC. It specifies CASSQGQGETQYF.

The V and J genes are TRBV28 and TRBJ2-3, with a possible D match to TRBD2 (6 bases). CDR3 length: 14 amino acids. Trimming pared 6 bases from V and 7 bases from J, leaving 17 bases between. The germline gives CDR1 MDHEN, CDR2 SYDVKM. The CDR3 sequence is CASSPTPTRYTQYF. The CDR3 nucleotides are TGTGCCAGCAGCCCTACTCCGACTAGGTATACGCAGTATTTT.

The chain recombines TRBV29-1 with TRBJ1-1, with 7 bases fitting TRBD1. V lost 6 bases and J lost 11; bases outside the gene matches: 9. In germline, CDR1 is SQVTM, CDR2 ANQGSEA. CDR3 length equals 11 residues. This CDR3 reads CSVGTESLAFF. In DNA, the CDR3 is TGCAGCGTCGGGACAGAGTCTTTGGCTTTCTTT.